This TCR beta chain was identified in a study of identical twins. Study observations and caveats: Its conclusions, products of cross-sectional statistical analysis, did not come from following the same donors.

Every one of the donors was a healthy Caucasian. This clonotype was found many times. Antigen: not known. With V trimmed by 6 bases and J by 7 bases, 6 bases remained unmatched. This CDR3 spans 14 amino acids. Germline V gene lookup returns CDR1 KGHDR and CDR2 SFDVKD. MiXCR, applied by TCRdb to the 5' RACE reads, yields one record per CDR3 protein. The data hold approximately 690,000 distinct CDR3 sequences, with less than 7% observed a single time. The TCR comes from a man between 18 and 35 years old in good health. The chain couples TRBV24-1 to TRBJ2-1; the match to TRBD2 covers 9 bases. Input material: naive T cells sorted from blood. CDR3 region: CATSRSAGGNEQFF. The CDR3 DNA reads TGTGCCACCAGTAGGTCAGCGGGGGGTAATGAGCAGTTCTTC.